Shown below are 19 T cell receptor beta chains from a single sample sequenced in a study of blood T cells in healthy people across ages. Sample-barcoded 5' priming and a J-beta primer mix drove a second PCR of 7 to 11 cycles. TCRdb reanalysed the 5' RACE reads using MiXCR and keeps one entry per CDR3 protein. The data hold about 760,000 distinct CDR3 sequences, with around 50% observed a single time. Sequenced material: blood. The receptor set was obtained from a man aged 40-49 years in good health.

This clonotype was counted many times. The chain joins TRBV15 to TRBJ2-5; 9 nucleotides align to TRBD1. This CDR3 is built from 16 residues. Losses at the gene ends were 8 bases for V and 1 base for J; bases not matched to a gene: 11. CDR1 is LNHNV and CDR2 is YYDKDF in the germline V gene (reference sequence). CDR3 sequence reads: CATSSGTGISQETQYF. The DNA of the CDR3 is TGTGCCACCTCATCCGGGACAGGGATCTCCCAAGAGACCCAGTACTTC. Looking up the rest from reference TRBV15 and TRBJ2-5 gives the full variable domain: DAMVIQNPRYQVTQFGKPVTLSCSQTLNHNVMYWYQQKSSQAPKLLFHYYDKDFNNEADTPDNFQSRRPNTSFCFLDIRSPGLGDTAMYLCATSSGTGISQETQYFGPGTRLLVL.

V usage is TRBV7-2 and J usage is TRBJ2-1, with D perhaps TRBD1 (5 bases). The J call may be faulty, since TRBJ2-7 better matches the DNA end. Germline V gives CDR1 SGHTA, CDR2 FQGNSA. CDR3 length: 16 amino acids. This CDR3 is CASSLRIAGYFYEQYF. As DNA, the CDR3 is TGTGCCAGCAGCTTAAGGATCGCAGGGTACTTCTACGAGCAGTACTTC.

J is TRBJ2-5 and V is TRBV6-2 or TRBV6-3; possible D gene TRBD1, 5 bases. This CDR3 region has 18 residues. CDR1 is MNHEY and CDR2 is SVGEGT in the germline V gene. Between the trimmed V and J ends, which lost 4 bases and 5 bases, there was a span of 26 bases. CDR3 protein: CASSSFPRGHHSMETQYF. In DNA form, the CDR3 reads TGTGCCAGCAGTTCCTTCCCTCGTGGACACCACTCGATGGAGACCCAGTACTTC.

The chain links TRBV6-2 or TRBV6-3 to TRBJ2-2; D gene uncertain. The germline V gene encodes CDR1 MNHEY and CDR2 SVGEGT. Trimming removed 10 bases at V and 1 base at J, with 10 bases between. The CDR3 is made up of 13 amino acids. The CDR3 is CATLDLNTGELFF. CDR3 in DNA: TGTGCCACCTTGGACCTGAACACCGGGGAGCTGTTTTTT.

The chain uses TRBV29-1 and TRBJ2-7; D is unclear. The CDR3 is 11 residues long. Germline V lookup: CDR1 SQVTM, CDR2 ANQGSEA. Deletions cut 5 bases from V and 1 base from J, with 6 bases between. The CDR3 is CSVKFSYEQYF. CDR3 bases: TGCAGCGTTAAGTTTTCCTACGAGCAGTACTTC.

J is TRBJ1-2 and V is TRBV10-3; D not resolved. From germline, CDR1 is ENHRY and CDR2 SYGVKD. The CDR3 spans 14 residues. With 0 bases removed from V and 0 bases from J, the gap between germline ends came to 5 bases. The CDR3 DNA reads TGTGCCATCAGTGAGTCGGTCACTAACTATGGCTACACCTTC. Protein product: CAISESVTNYGYTF.

A few counts support this clonotype. V gene TRBV7-8 combines with J gene TRBJ2-5, with 9 nucleotides matching TRBD1. The ends lost 3 bases at V and 11 bases at J; junction bases unmatched: 25. Germline V gives CDR1 SGHVS, CDR2 FQNEAQ. This CDR3 has 19 amino acids. In DNA, the CDR3 is TGTGCCAGCAGCTTCAACCTCTTCCTCGCCGGGACAGGGAACTTTGAGCAGTACTTC. As protein: CASSFNLFLAGTGNFEQYF.

The V and J genes are TRBV12-3 or TRBV12-4 and TRBJ2-1, with TRBD2 matching over 13 bases. The CDR3 is 17 residues long. V lost 3 bases, J lost 9 bases, and 11 bases stayed unmatched. The CDR3 bases are TGTGCCAGCAGTTTCCTGGGGACTAGCGGGGCGTTGAGTGAGCAGTTCTTC. Its translation is CASSFLGTSGALSEQFF.

Regarding this clonotype: The junction does not match germline at one end; this may be a read error. V gene TRBV5-1 combines with J gene TRBJ2-3; TRBD2 is a possible D gene (7 bases). Germline-derived CDR1 and CDR2 are SGHRS and YFSETQ. The CDR3 is made up of 14 amino acids. The CDR3 loop reads CASSKGGPTGTQYF. The CDR3 DNA follows: TGCGCCAGCAGCAAGGGGGGGCCCACAGGTACGCAGTATTTT. The full variable domain, completed using reference TRBV5-1 and TRBJ2-3, is KAGVTQTPRYLIKTRGQQVTLSCSPISGHRSVSWYQQTPGQGLQFLFEYFSETQRNKGNFPGRFSGRQFSNSRSEMNVSTLELGDSALYLCASSKGGPTGTQYFGPGTRLTVL.

The rearrangement joins TRBV6-6 to TRBJ2-5; D is perhaps TRBD1 or TRBD2 (7 bases each). This CDR3 has 16 residues. Germline V gene data show CDR1 as MNHNY and CDR2 as SVGAGI (reference sequence). Trimming took 6 bases from V and 3 from J, leaving 20 bases between them. The CDR3 region is CASSNKKGGGEETQYF. CDR3 in DNA: TGTGCCAGCAGCAACAAAAAGGGAGGGGGCGAAGAGACCCAGTACTTC.

The chain couples TRBV5-1 to TRBJ1-4; the D gene is possibly TRBD1 (5 bases). V was clipped by 4 bases and J by 4 bases, with 11 bases between them. Germline-derived CDR1 and CDR2 are SGHRS and YFSETQ. The CDR3 runs 14 residues. In DNA, the CDR3 is TGCGCCAGCAGCAATACAGGACATAATGAAAAACTGTTTTTT. It codes for CASSNTGHNEKLFF.

J is TRBJ1-2 and V is TRBV6-6, with a possible D match to TRBD1 (5 bases). The CDR3 is 15 amino acids. The V gene lost 3 bases and the J gene lost 2 bases, with 13 bases spanning the gap. Germline V gene data show CDR1 as MNHNY and CDR2 as SVGAGI (reference sequence). CDR3 residues: CASSYPGTLNYGYTF. As DNA, the CDR3 is TGTGCCAGCAGTTATCCAGGGACCCTCAACTATGGCTACACCTTC.

This chain joins TRBV3-1 and TRBJ2-7; D is unresolved. Germline V gives CDR1 LGHDT, CDR2 YNNKEL (reference sequence). The CDR3 has 13 residues. V lost 1 base to trimming and J lost 3 bases, with 7 bases between them. The CDR3 DNA reads as TGTGCCAGCAGCCAAGGCGCTTACTACGAGCAGTACTTC. It translates to CASSQGAYYEQYF.

In DNA, the CDR3 is TGTGCCAGCAGCGCCCACATGGGGGGCCGACTAGCAACAGATACGCAGTATTTT. The encoded protein is CASSAHMGGRLATDTQYF. The chain is built from TRBV9 and TRBJ2-3; possibly TRBD2 for D (7 bases). The ends were cut back, 3 bases at V and 3 bases at J, with 23 bases in the middle. Per the germline V gene, CDR1 is SGDLS and CDR2 is YYNGEE. The CDR3 runs to 18 residues.

This clonotype was observed a few times. The gene calls are TRBV5-1 and TRBJ2-5; 10 nucleotides match TRBD2. CDR1 SGHRS and CDR2 YFSETQ come from the germline V gene. This CDR3 is 17 amino acids long. V dropped 1 base and J dropped 5; count of bases not matched to a gene: 11. In nucleotides, the CDR3 is TGCGCCAGCAGCTTGCTCCAGCGGGAGGGCCGGCGGGAGACCCAGTACTTC. It yields the protein CASSLLQREGRRETQYF.

The chain recombines TRBV11-2 with TRBJ1-6; tentative D call: TRBD1 (5 bases). CDR1 SGHAT and CDR2 FQNNGV come from the germline V gene. Trimming took 6 bases from V and 4 from J, leaving 13 bases between them. This CDR3 has 15 amino acids. The CDR3 sequence: CASRLAWTYNSPLHF. The CDR3 DNA reads TGTGCCAGCAGGTTGGCCTGGACATATAATTCACCCCTCCACTTT.

In DNA, the CDR3 is TGTGCCAGCAGCCTAGCGGGAGCGGGCGAGCAGTACTTC. Its translation: CASSLAGAGEQYF. The chain recombines TRBV11-3 with TRBJ2-7; TRBD2 aligns across 10 bases. Germline V lookup: CDR1 SGHNT, CDR2 YENEEA. Trimming cost V 5 bases and J 6 bases; bases outside gene matches: 4. The CDR3 spans 13 residues.

The V call is TRBV7-8, the J call TRBJ2-5; 7 bases line up with TRBD2. J lost 1 base, V lost 5 bases, and 10 bases had no gene match. This CDR3 has 16 residues. Germline V gene lookup returns CDR1 SGHVS and CDR2 FQNEAQ. The CDR3 DNA follows: TGTGCCAGCAGCCGTCGGGGGGACGGGATCCAAGAGACCCAGTACTTC. Residues: CASSRRGDGIQETQYF.

About this clonotype itself: Sequence at one end of the junction differs from germline and may be a read error. The chain links TRBV10-3 to TRBJ1-5, with D possibly TRBD1 on 6 matching bases. Per germline, CDR1 ENHRY and CDR2 SYGVKD. The CDR3 consists of 16 residues. DNA for the CDR3: TGTGCCAACAGTGAGAGGTGGAACAGGGGCAATCAGCCCCAGCATTTT. Its translation is CANSERWNRGNQPQHF.